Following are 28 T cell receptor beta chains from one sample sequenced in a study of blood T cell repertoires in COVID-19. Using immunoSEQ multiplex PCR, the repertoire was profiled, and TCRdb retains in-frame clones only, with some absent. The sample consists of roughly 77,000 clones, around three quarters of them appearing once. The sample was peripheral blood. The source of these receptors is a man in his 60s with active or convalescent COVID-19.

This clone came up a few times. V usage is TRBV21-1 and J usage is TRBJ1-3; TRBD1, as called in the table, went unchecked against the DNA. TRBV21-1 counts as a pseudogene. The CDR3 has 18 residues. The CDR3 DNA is TGTGCCAGCAGCAAAAACGGGACAGGGGTGCGCTCTGGAAACACCATATATTTT. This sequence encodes CASSKNGTGVRSGNTIYF.

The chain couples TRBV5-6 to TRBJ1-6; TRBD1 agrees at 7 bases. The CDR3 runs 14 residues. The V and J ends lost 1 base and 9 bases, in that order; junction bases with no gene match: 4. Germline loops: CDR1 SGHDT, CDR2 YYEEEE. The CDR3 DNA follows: TGTGCCAGCAGCTTGCGGACAGGAGGTTCACCCCTCCACTTT. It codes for CASSLRTGGSPLHF.

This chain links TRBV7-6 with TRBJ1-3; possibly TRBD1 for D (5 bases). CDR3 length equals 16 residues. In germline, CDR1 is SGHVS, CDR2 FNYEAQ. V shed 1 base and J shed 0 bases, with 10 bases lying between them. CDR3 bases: TGTGCCAGCAGCTTAGAGGACACCCACTCTGGAAACACCATATATTTT. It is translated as CASSLEDTHSGNTIYF.

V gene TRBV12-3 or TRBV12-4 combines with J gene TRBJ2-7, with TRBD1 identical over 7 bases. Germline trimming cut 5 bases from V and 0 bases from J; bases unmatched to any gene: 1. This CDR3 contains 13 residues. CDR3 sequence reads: CASSGTVSYEQYF. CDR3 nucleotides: TGTGCCAGCAGTGGGACAGTCTCCTACGAGCAGTACTTC.

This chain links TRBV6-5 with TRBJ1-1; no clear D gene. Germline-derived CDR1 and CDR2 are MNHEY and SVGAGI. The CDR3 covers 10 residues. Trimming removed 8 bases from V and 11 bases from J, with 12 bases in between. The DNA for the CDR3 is TGTGCCAGCCGTCGAAGGGAGGCTTTCTTT. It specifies CASRRREAFF.

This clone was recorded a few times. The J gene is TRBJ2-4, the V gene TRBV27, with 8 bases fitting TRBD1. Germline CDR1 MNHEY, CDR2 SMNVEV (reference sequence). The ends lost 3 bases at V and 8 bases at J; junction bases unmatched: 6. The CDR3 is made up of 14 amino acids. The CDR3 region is CASSFGRGLDIQYF. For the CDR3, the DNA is TGTGCCAGCAGTTTCGGCAGGGGGCTAGACATTCAGTACTTC.

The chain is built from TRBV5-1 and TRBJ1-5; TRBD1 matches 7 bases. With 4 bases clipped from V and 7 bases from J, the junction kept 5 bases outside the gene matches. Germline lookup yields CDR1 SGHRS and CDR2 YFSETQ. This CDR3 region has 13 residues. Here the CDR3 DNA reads TGCGCCAGCAGCCGACAGGGCCGGCAGCCCCAGCATTTT. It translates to CASSRQGRQPQHF. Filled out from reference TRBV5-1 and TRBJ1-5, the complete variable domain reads KAGVTQTPRYLIKTRGQQVTLSCSPISGHRSVSWYQQTPGQGLQFLFEYFSETQRNKGNFPGRFSGRQFSNSRSEMNVSTLELGDSALYLCASSRQGRQPQHFGDGTRLSIL.

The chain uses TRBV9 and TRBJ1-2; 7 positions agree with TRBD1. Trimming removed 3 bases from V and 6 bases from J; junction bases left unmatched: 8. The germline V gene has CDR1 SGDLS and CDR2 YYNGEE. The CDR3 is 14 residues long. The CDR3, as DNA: TGTGCCAGCAGCGGCGGACAGGCGTCAGATGGCTACACCTTC. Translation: CASSGGQASDGYTF.

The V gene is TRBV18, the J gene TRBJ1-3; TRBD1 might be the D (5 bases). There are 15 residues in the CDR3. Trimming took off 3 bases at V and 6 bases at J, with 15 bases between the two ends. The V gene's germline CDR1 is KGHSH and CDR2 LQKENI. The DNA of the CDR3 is TGTGCCAGCTCACCCGCGCAGGGCGGCGCAAACACCATATATTTT. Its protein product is CASSPAQGGANTIYF.

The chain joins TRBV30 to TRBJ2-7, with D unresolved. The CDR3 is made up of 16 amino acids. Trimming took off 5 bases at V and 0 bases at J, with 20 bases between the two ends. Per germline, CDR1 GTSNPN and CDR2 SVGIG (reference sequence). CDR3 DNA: TGTGCCTGGGGCTCTGCCCGACTGGTAAGCTCCTACGAGCAGTACTTC. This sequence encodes CAWGSARLVSSYEQYF.

In DNA, the CDR3 is TGTGCCAGCAGCCATCACCCACCGGGACAGCAGCAGCCCCAGCATTTT. Translation: CASSHHPPGQQQPQHF. V gene TRBV7-2 combines with J gene TRBJ1-5; 7 bases fit TRBD1. CDR1 and CDR2 from the germline V gene are SGHTA and FQGNSA. The CDR3 contains 16 residues. After removal of 5 bases from V and 7 bases from J, the junction contained 14 bases not matched to a gene.

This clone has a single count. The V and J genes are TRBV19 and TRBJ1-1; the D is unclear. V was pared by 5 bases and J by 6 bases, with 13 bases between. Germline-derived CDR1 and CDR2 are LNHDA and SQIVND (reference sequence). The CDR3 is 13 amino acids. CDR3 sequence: CASSVGGWAEAFF. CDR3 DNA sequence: TGTGCCAGTAGTGTCGGAGGATGGGCTGAAGCTTTCTTT.

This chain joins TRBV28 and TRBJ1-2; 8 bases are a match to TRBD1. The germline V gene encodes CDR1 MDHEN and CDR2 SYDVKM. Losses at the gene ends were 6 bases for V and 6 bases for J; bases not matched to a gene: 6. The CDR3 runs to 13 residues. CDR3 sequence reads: CASSSDRGDGYTF. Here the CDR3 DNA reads TGTGCCAGCAGCTCAGACAGGGGAGATGGCTACACCTTC.

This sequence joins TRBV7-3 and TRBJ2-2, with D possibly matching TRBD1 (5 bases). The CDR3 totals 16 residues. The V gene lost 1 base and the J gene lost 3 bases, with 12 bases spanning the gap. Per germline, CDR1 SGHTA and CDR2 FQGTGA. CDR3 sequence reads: CASSLIQGFDTGELFF. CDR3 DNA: TGTGCCAGCAGCTTAATTCAGGGTTTCGACACCGGGGAGCTGTTTTTT.

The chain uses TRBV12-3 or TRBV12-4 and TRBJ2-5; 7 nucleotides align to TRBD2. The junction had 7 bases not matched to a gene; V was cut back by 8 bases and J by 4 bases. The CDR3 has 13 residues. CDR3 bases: TGTGCCAGCTTAACGGCGGGGGTAGAGACCCAGTACTTC. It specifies CASLTAGVETQYF.

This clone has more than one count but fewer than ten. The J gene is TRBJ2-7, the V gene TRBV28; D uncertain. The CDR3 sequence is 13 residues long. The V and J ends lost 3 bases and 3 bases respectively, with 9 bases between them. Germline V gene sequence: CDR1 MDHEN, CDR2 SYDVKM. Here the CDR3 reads CASSLVRFYEQYF. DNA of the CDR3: TGTGCCAGCAGTTTGGTTCGGTTCTACGAGCAGTACTTC.

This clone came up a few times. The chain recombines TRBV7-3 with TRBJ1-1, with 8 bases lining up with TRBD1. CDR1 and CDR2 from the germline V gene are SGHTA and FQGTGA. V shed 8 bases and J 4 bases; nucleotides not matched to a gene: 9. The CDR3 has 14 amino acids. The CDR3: CASRETGEGTEAFF. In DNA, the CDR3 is TGTGCCAGCCGCGAGACAGGGGAAGGCACTGAAGCTTTCTTT.

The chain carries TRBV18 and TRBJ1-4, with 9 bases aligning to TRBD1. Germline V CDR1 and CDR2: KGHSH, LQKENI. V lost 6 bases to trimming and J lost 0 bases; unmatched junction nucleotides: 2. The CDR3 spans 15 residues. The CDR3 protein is CASSRQGATNEKLFF. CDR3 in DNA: TGTGCCAGCTCCCGACAGGGGGCAACTAATGAAAAACTGTTTTTT. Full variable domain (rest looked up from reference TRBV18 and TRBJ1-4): NAGVMQNPRHLVRRRGQEARLRCSPMKGHSHVYWYRQLPEEGLKFMVYLQKENIIDESGMPKERFSAEFPKEGPSILRIQQVVRGDSAAYFCASSRQGATNEKLFFGSGTQLSVL.

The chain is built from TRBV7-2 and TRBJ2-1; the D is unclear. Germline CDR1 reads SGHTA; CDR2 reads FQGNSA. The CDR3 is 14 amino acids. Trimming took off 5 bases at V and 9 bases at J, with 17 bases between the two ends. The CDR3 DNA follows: TGTGCCAGCAGCCCCCTCGTCAGTGGCGGTGAGCAGTTCTTC. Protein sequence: CASSPLVSGGEQFF.

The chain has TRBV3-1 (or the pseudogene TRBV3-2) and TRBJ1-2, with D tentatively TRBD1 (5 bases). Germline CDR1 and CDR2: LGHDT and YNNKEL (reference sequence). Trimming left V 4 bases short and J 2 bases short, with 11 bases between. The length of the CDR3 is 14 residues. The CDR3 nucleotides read TGTGCCAGCAGCCCCCCCGGGGGAAACTATGGCTACACCTTC. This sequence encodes CASSPPGGNYGYTF.

This chain's CDR3 is CASSLGAGLSSYEQYF. The CDR3 DNA reads as TGCGCCAGCAGCTTGGGGGCTGGTCTAAGCTCCTACGAGCAGTACTTC. The rearrangement uses TRBV5-1 and TRBJ2-7; D gene ambiguous. Per germline, CDR1 SGHRS and CDR2 YFSETQ. This CDR3 has 16 amino acids. Between the trimmed V and J ends, which lost 0 bases and 0 bases, there was a span of 13 bases. The variable domain in full, with the rest retrieved from reference TRBV5-1 and TRBJ2-7, is KAGVTQTPRYLIKTRGQQVTLSCSPISGHRSVSWYQQTPGQGLQFLFEYFSETQRNKGNFPGRFSGRQFSNSRSEMNVSTLELGDSALYLCASSLGAGLSSYEQYFGPGTRLTVT.

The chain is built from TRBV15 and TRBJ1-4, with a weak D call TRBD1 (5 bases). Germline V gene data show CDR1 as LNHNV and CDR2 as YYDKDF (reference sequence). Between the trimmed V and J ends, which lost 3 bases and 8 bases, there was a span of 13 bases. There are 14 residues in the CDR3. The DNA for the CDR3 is TGTGCCACCAGCAGCGGAGGGGAACGCGAAAAACTGTTTTTT. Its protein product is CATSSGGEREKLFF.

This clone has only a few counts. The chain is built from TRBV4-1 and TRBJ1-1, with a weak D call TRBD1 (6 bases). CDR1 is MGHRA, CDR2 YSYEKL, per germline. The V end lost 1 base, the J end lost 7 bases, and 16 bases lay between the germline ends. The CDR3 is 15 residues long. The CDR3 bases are TGCGCCAGCAGCCAAGTGGGATTGGGACACAATGAAGCTTTCTTT. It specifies CASSQVGLGHNEAFF.

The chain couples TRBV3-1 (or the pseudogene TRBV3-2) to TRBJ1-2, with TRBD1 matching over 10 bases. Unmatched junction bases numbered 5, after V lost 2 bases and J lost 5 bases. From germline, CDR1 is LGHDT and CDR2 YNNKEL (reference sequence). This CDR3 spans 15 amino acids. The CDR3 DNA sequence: TGTGCCAGCAGCCAAAGGGACAGGGGAGGATATGGCTACACCTTC. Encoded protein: CASSQRDRGGYGYTF.

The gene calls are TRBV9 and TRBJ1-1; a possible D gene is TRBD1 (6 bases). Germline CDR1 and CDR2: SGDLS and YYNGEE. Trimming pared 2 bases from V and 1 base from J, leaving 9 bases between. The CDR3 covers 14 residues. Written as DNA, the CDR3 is TGTGCCAGCAGCGTTGAGGGACAGAACACTGAAGCTTTCTTT. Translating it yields CASSVEGQNTEAFF.

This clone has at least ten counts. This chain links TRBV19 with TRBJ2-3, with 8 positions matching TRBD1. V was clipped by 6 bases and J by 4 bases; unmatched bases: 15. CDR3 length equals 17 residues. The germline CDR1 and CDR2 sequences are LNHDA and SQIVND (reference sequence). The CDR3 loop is CASSLPVGQGTSDTQYF. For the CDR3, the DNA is TGTGCCAGTAGCCTACCGGTAGGACAGGGAACGTCAGATACGCAGTATTTT.

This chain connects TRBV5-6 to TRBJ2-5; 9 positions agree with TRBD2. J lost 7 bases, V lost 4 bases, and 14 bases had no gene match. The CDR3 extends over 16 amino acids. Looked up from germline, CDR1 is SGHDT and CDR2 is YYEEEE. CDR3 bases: TGTGCCAGCAGCGCCGGGCTAGCGGGGTCGGGGGGGACCCAGTACTTC. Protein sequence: CASSAGLAGSGGTQYF.

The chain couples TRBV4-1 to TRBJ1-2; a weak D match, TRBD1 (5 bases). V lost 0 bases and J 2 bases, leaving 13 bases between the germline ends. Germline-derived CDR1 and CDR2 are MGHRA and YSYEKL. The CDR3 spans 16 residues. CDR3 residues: CASSQDPKGSNYGYTF. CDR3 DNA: TGCGCCAGCAGCCAAGACCCTAAGGGGTCGAACTATGGCTACACCTTC.